This T cell receptor beta chain was found in a study of blood T cell repertoires in COVID-19. Overall study context: Spain, Italy and the United States supplied samples that represented acute and convalescent COVID-19. From T cells, B-cell-depleted T cells, or PBMCs came the material, which was cDNA or gDNA.

CDR3 length: 14 amino acids. CDR1 SNHLY and CDR2 FYNNEI come from the germline V gene. The junction had 10 bases not matched to a gene; V was cut back by 7 bases and J by 6 bases. The table came from immunoSEQ multiplex PCR; TCRdb's copy has only in-frame clones and leaves some out. The sample contains 130,000 or so clones, roughly 90% of which appear only once. The chain carries TRBV2 and TRBJ2-7; 9 positions agree with TRBD1. The sequenced sample consisted of peripheral blood. The clonotype was recovered from a man between 70 and 80 years old with active COVID-19. The CDR3 here is CASILTGGVVEQYF. CDR3 in DNA: TGTGCCAGCATTCTGACAGGGGGAGTCGTCGAGCAGTACTTC.